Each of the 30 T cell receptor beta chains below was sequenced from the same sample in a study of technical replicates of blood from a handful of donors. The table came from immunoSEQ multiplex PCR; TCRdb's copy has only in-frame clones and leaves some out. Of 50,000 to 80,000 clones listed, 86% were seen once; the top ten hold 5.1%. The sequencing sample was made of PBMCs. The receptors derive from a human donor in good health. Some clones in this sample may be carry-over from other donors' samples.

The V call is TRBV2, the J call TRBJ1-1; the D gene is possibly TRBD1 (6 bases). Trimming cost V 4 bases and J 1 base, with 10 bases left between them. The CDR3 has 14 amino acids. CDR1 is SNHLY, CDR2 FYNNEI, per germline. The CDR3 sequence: CASSVARGNTEAFF. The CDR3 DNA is TGTGCCAGCAGTGTAGCCAGGGGGAACACTGAAGCTTTCTTT.

The CDR3: CASSGRGNQPQHF. The CDR3 DNA follows: TGTGCCAGTAGTGGCAGGGGCAATCAGCCCCAGCATTTT. This rearrangement joins TRBV19 to TRBJ1-5, with D perhaps matching TRBD1 (5 bases). V was shortened by 5 bases and J by 2 bases, with 7 bases between the two germline ends. Germline assignment: CDR1 LNHDA and CDR2 SQIVND (reference sequence). This CDR3 spans 13 amino acids.

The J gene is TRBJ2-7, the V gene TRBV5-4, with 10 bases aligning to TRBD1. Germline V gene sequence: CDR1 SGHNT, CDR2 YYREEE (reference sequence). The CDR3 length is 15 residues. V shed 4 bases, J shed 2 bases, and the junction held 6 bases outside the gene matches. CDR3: CASSRRDRGTYEQYF. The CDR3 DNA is TGTGCCAGCAGCCGTCGGGACAGGGGTACCTACGAGCAGTACTTC.

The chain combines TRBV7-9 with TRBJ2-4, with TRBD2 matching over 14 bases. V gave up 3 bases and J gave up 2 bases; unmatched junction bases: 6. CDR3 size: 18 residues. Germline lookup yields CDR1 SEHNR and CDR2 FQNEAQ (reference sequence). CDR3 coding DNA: TGTGCCAGCAGCTTGGGGACTAGCGGGAGCGGGACCAAAAACATTCAGTACTTC. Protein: CASSLGTSGSGTKNIQYF.

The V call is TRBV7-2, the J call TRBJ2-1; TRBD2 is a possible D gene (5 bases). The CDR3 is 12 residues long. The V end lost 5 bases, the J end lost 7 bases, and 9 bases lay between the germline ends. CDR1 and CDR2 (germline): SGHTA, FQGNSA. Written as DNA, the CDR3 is TGTGCCAGCAGCCCCGGACTGAATGAGCAGTTCTTC. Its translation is CASSPGLNEQFF.

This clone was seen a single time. The CDR3 DNA follows: TGTGCCAGCAGCGTAGAGGGACAGGCCCGAAACACCATATATTTT. Amino acid sequence: CASSVEGQARNTIYF. V usage is TRBV9 and J usage is TRBJ1-3; 8 bases are a match to TRBD1. V lost 0 bases and J lost 5; bases outside the gene matches: 4. Germline assignment: CDR1 SGDLS and CDR2 YYNGEE. The CDR3 is made up of 15 amino acids.

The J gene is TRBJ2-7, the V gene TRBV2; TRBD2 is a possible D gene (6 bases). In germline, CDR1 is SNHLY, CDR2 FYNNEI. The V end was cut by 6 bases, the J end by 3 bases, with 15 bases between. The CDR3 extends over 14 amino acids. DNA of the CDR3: TGTGCCAGCAGCCTGGAGGGCCTCAGCTACGAGCAGTACTTC. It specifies CASSLEGLSYEQYF.

DNA of the CDR3: TGCGCCAGCAGCCACCTTAATGGGGAGGCGGATAACACTGAAGCTTTCTTT. As protein: CASSHLNGEADNTEAFF. V usage is TRBV4-1 and J usage is TRBJ1-1; D is unclear. The germline V gene has CDR1 MGHRA and CDR2 YSYEKL. The CDR3 contains 17 residues. V dropped 3 bases and J dropped 2 bases, with 19 bases sitting between them.

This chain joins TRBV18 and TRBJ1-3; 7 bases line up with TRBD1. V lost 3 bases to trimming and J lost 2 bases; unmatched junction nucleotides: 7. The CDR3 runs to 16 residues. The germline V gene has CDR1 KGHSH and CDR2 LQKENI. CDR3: CASSPRTGQTGNTIYF. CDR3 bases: TGTGCCAGCTCACCTCGGACAGGCCAAACTGGAAACACCATATATTTT.

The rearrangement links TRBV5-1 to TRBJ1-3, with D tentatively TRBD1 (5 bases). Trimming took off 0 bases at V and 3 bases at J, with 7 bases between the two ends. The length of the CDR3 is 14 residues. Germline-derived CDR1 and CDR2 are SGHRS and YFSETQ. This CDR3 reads CASSLAGIGNTIYF. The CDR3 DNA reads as TGCGCCAGCAGCTTGGCAGGGATTGGAAACACCATATATTTT.

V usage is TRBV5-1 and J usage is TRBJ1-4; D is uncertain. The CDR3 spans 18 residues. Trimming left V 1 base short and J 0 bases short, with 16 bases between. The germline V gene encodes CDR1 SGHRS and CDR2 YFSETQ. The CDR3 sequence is CASSLSGRPAATNEKLFF. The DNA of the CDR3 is TGCGCCAGCAGCTTGTCCGGCAGGCCAGCAGCAACTAATGAAAAACTGTTTTTT.

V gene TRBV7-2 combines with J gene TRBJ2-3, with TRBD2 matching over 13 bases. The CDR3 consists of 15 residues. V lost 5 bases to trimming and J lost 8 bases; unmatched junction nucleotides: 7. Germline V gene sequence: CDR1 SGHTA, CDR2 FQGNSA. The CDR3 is CASSAEGLAGATQYF. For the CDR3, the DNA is TGTGCCAGCAGCGCAGAAGGACTAGCGGGAGCTACGCAGTATTTT.

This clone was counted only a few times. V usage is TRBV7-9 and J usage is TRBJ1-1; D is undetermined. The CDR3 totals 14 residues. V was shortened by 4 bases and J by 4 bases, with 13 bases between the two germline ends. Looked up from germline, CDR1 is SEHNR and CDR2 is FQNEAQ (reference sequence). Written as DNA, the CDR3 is TGTGCCAGCAGCTCGTCGGGAGTGAGCACTGAAGCTTTCTTT. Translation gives CASSSSGVSTEAFF.

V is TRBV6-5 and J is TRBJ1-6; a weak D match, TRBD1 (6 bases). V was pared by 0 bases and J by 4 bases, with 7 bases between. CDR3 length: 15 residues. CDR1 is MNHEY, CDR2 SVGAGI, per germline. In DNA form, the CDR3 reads TGTGCCAGCAGTTACTCAGGACAGTATAATTCACCCCTCCACTTT. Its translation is CASSYSGQYNSPLHF.

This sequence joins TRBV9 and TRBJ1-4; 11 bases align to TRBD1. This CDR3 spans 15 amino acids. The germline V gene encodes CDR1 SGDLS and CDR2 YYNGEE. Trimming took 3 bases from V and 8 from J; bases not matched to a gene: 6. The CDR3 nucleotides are TGTGCCAGCAGCGCCCGGGACAGGGGGGAGGAAAAACTGTTTTTT. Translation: CASSARDRGEEKLFF.

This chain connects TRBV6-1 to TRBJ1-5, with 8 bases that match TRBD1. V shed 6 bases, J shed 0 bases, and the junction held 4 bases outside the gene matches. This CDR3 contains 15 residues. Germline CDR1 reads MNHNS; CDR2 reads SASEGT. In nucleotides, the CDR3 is TGTGCCAGCAGCCGGGACAGGAATAGCAATCAGCCCCAGCATTTT. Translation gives CASSRDRNSNQPQHF.

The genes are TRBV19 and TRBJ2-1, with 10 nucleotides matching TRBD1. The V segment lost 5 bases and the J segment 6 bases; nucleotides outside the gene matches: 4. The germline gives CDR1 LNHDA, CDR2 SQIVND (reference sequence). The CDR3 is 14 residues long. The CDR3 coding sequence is TGTGCCAGTAGTCCGGGACAGGGGTTCAATGAGCAGTTCTTC. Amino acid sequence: CASSPGQGFNEQFF.

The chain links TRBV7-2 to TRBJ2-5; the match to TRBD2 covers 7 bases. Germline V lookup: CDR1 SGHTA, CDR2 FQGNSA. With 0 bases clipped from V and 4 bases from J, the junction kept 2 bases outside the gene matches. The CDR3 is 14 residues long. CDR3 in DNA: TGTGCCAGCAGCTTAGCGACGGGGGGAGAGACCCAGTACTTC. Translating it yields CASSLATGGETQYF.

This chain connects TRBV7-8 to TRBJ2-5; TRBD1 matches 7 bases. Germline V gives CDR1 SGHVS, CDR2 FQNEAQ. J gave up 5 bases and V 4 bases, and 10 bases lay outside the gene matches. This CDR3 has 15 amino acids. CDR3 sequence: CASSYRQGSGETQYF. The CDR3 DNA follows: TGTGCCAGCAGCTATCGACAGGGTTCAGGGGAGACCCAGTACTTC.

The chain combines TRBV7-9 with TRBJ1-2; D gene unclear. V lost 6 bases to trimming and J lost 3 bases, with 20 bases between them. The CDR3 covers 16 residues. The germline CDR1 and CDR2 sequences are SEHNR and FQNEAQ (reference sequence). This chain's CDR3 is CASSQSRGTQDYGYTF. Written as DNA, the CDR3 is TGTGCCAGCAGTCAAAGCCGGGGAACTCAGGACTATGGCTACACCTTC.

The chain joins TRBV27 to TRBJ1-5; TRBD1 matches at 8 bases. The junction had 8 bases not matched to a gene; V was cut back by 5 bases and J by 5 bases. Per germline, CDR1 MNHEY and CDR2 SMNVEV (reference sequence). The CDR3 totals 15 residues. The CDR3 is CASSRWTGSDQPQHF. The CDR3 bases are TGTGCCAGCAGTCGATGGACAGGGTCCGATCAGCCCCAGCATTTT.

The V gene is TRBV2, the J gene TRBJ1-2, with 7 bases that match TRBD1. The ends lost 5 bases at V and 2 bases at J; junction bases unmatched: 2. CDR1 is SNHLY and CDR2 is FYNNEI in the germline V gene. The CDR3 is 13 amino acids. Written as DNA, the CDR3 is TGTGCCAGCAGTTCGGACAGGAACTATGGCTACACCTTC. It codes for CASSSDRNYGYTF.

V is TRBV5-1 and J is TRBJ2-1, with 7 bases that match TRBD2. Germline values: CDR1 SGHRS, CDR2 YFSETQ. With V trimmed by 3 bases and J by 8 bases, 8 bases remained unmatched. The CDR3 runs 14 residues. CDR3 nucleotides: TGCGCCAGCAGCTGGGGGACTACCTCCGATGAGCAGTTCTTC. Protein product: CASSWGTTSDEQFF.

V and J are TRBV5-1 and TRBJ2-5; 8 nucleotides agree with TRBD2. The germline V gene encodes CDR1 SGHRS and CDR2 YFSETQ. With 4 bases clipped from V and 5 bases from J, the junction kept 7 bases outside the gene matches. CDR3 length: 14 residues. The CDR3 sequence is CASSPGGAVETQYF. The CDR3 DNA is TGCGCCAGCAGCCCCGGGGGGGCCGTCGAGACCCAGTACTTC.

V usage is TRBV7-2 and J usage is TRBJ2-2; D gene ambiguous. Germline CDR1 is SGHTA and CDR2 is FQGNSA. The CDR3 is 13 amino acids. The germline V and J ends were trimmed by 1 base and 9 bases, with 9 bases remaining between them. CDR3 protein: CASSLVGARELFF. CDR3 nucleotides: TGTGCCAGCAGCTTAGTTGGAGCCCGGGAGCTGTTTTTT.

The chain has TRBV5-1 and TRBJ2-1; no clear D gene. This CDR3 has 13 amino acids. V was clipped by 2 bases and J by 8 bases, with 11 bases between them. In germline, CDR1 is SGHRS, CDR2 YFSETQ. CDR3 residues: CASSLNAVHEQFF. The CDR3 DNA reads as TGCGCCAGCAGCTTAAACGCGGTCCATGAGCAGTTCTTC.

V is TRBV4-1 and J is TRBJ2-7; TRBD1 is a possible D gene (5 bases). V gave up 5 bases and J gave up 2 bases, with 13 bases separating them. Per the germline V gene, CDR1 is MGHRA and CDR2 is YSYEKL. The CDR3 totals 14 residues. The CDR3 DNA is TGCGCCAGCAGCATCCCGAACAGGCCCTACGAGCAGTACTTC. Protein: CASSIPNRPYEQYF.

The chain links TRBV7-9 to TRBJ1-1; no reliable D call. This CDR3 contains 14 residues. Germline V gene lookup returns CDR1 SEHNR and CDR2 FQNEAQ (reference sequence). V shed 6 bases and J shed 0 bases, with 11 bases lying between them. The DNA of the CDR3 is TGTGCCAGCAGGCGGGCAGACATGAACACTGAAGCTTTCTTT. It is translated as CASRRADMNTEAFF.

CDR3 nucleotide sequence: TGCGCCAGCAGCCAAGATCTAGCGAGAACAGATACGCAGTATTTT. As protein: CASSQDLARTDTQYF. J is TRBJ2-3 and V is TRBV4-3, with a tentative D call TRBD2 (6 bases). The CDR3 is 15 amino acids. V dropped 0 bases and J dropped 3 bases, with 10 bases sitting between them. Germline CDR1 and CDR2: LGHNA and YSLEER.

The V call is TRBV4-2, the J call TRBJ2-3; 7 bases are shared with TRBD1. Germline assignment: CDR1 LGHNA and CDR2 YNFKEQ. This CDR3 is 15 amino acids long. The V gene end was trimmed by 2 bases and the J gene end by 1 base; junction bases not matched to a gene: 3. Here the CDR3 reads CASSQNQGGTDTQYF. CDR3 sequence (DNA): TGTGCCAGCAGCCAAAATCAGGGGGGCACAGATACGCAGTATTTT.